The 14 T cell receptor beta chains listed next were all sequenced from one sample in a study of T cells in Graves' hyperthyroidism and ophthalmopathy. The source material, RNA transcripts, was used to amplify TCR beta CDR3 regions. First-round RT-PCR with HTBI primers amplified the TCR CDR3 region. TCRdb fed the multiplex PCR reads into MiXCR, producing one record per CDR3 protein. This sample has roughly 660,000 distinct CDR3 sequences; approximately 15% occur once, and the top ten carry around 15%. The sample was blood. The receptors shown here come from a man aged 45-65 years with Graves' hyperthyroidism.

This clonotype came up many times. The chain combines TRBV12-3 or TRBV12-4 with TRBJ2-2; 8 bases are a match to TRBD1. J lost 5 bases, V lost 5 bases, and 4 bases had no gene match. The CDR3 is 14 residues long. CDR3: CASSPTGGTGELFF. CDR3 nucleotide sequence: TGTGCCAGCAGTCCTACAGGGGGGACCGGGGAGCTGTTTTTT.

The chain has TRBV7-6 and TRBJ2-7; 10 bases agree with TRBD2. J gave up 0 bases and V 3 bases, and 8 bases lay outside the gene matches. The CDR3 consists of 17 residues. Germline values: CDR1 SGHVS, CDR2 FNYEAQ. CDR3 in DNA: TGTGCCAGCAGCTTGGGAATAGCGGGGGGCTTCTCCTACGAGCAGTACTTC. This codes for CASSLGIAGGFSYEQYF. Looking up the rest from reference TRBV7-6 and TRBJ2-7 gives the full variable domain: GAGVSQSPRYKVTKRGQDVALRCDPISGHVSLYWYRQALGQGPEFLTYFNYEAQQDKSGLPNDRFSAERPEGSISTLTIQRTEQRDSAMYRCASSLGIAGGFSYEQYFGPGTRLTVT.

Remarks on this clonotype: Germline is not matched at one junction end, which may reflect a read error. V usage is TRBV2 and J usage is TRBJ1-6; 7 bases match TRBD1. The CDR3 has 15 amino acids. Germline assignment: CDR1 SNHLY and CDR2 FYNNEI. The CDR3 reads CAGSEAGQNNSPLHF. The DNA for the CDR3 is TGTGCCGGCAGTGAAGCGGGACAGAATAATTCACCGCTCCACTTT.

This clonotype was observed a few times. The chain joins TRBV6-1 to TRBJ1-3, with D maybe TRBD1 (6 bases). Trimming pared 7 bases from V and 4 bases from J, leaving 17 bases between. There are 15 residues in the CDR3. Germline-derived CDR1 and CDR2 are MNHNS and SASEGT. Here the CDR3 DNA reads TGTGCCAGCACCCTCTGGGGGGGCGCGGGAAACACCATATATTTT. Encoded protein: CASTLWGGAGNTIYF.

This clonotype has ten or more counts. The chain carries TRBV5-1 and TRBJ1-1; 7 bases map to TRBD1. CDR1 is SGHRS, CDR2 YFSETQ, per germline. There are 15 residues in the CDR3. J gave up 5 bases and V 4 bases, and 11 bases lay outside the gene matches. CDR3 nucleotides: TGCGCCAGCAGCACTACGACAGGGCTAGAAACTGAAGCTTTCTTT. Amino acids: CASSTTTGLETEAFF.

This clonotype was seen a few times. This chain connects TRBV6-5 to TRBJ2-1; TRBD2 matches 7 bases. This CDR3 region has 19 residues. Per germline, CDR1 MNHEY and CDR2 SVGAGI. The J segment lost 9 bases and the V segment lost 2 bases, leaving 22 bases of the junction unmatched. CDR3 DNA sequence: TGTGCCAGCAGTTACAGGGCTAGCGGACCGGGGTTGGTGTTTGGTGAGCAGTTCTTC. Protein sequence: CASSYRASGPGLVFGEQFF.

CDR3 in DNA: TGTGCCAGCAGTGAAGCACGCAGGGAAAGTGGCTACACCTTC. It translates to CASSEARRESGYTF. V and J are TRBV2 and TRBJ1-2, with D possibly being TRBD1 (5 bases). Trimming shortened V by 0 bases and J by 7 bases, and 12 bases separated the two germline ends. The CDR3 is 14 residues long. Germline values: CDR1 SNHLY, CDR2 FYNNEI.

This clonotype was counted at least ten times. This sequence joins TRBV11-2 and TRBJ2-6; the D is unclear. Looked up from germline, CDR1 is SGHAT and CDR2 is FQNNGV. The CDR3 has 16 amino acids. The V and J ends lost 1 base and 3 bases respectively, with 10 bases between them. As DNA, the CDR3 is TGTGCCAGCAGCTTAGGGGGAATTCTTGGGGCCAACGTCCTGACTTTC. Residues: CASSLGGILGANVLTF.

At least ten counts were recorded for this clonotype. The J gene is TRBJ2-3, the V gene TRBV2; 9 positions agree with TRBD1. After removal of 5 bases from V and 5 bases from J, the junction contained 11 bases not matched to a gene. Germline V lookup: CDR1 SNHLY, CDR2 FYNNEI. This CDR3 is built from 16 residues. This chain's CDR3 is CASSPPGTGLEDTQYF. As DNA, the CDR3 is TGTGCCAGCAGTCCTCCCGGGACAGGGCTGGAAGATACGCAGTATTTT. Full variable domain (missing parts from reference TRBV2 and TRBJ2-3): EPEVTQTPSHQVTQMGQEVILRCVPISNHLYFYWYRQILGQKVEFLVSFYNNEISEKSEIFDDQFSVERPDGSNFTLKIRSTKLEDSAMYFCASSPPGTGLEDTQYFGPGTRLTVL.

The J gene is TRBJ2-7, the V gene TRBV19; TRBD2 is a possible D gene (6 bases). In germline, CDR1 is LNHDA, CDR2 SQIVND (reference sequence). CDR3 size: 13 residues. With 1 base removed from V and 5 bases from J, the gap between germline ends came to 9 bases. The CDR3: CASSIGGGDEQYF. As DNA, the CDR3 is TGTGCCAGTAGTATAGGAGGAGGGGACGAGCAGTACTTC.

The chain carries TRBV20-1 and TRBJ1-6; the match to TRBD1 covers 7 bases. With 7 bases clipped from V and 13 bases from J, the junction kept 19 bases outside the gene matches. The CDR3 has 15 residues. Germline values: CDR1 DFQATT, CDR2 SNEGSKA (reference sequence). The CDR3 coding sequence is TGCAGTGTCCAACCCGGGACAGCAAGTGAATTGCCCCTCCACTTT. This encodes CSVQPGTASELPLHF.

This clonotype was found a few times. The chain has TRBV6-2 or TRBV6-3 and TRBJ2-1, with 7 bases aligning to TRBD1. V trimming: 6 bases; J trimming: 4 bases; junction bases outside the gene matches: 12. Germline values: CDR1 MNHEY, CDR2 SVGEGT. This CDR3 has 16 residues. The CDR3 reads CASRTGIDSLYNEQFF. For the CDR3, the DNA is TGTGCCAGCAGGACAGGGATCGACAGTCTATACAATGAGCAGTTCTTC.

This rearrangement joins TRBV4-1 to TRBJ2-2; possible D gene TRBD1, 5 bases. In germline, CDR1 is MGHRA, CDR2 YSYEKL. V was pared by 3 bases and J by 4 bases, with 6 bases between. This CDR3 has 13 residues. CDR3 loop: CASSHRATGELFF. CDR3 DNA sequence: TGCGCCAGCAGCCACAGGGCCACCGGGGAGCTGTTTTTT.

This clonotype occurred a few times. The rearrangement links TRBV27 to TRBJ2-7; 9 bases map to TRBD1. V lost 2 bases, J lost 3 bases, and 8 bases stayed unmatched. CDR1 MNHEY and CDR2 SMNVEV come from the germline V gene (reference sequence). The CDR3 totals 16 residues. The CDR3 is CASSLRGQGAYYEQYF. The CDR3 region has the DNA TGTGCCAGCAGTTTAAGGGGACAGGGAGCTTACTACGAGCAGTACTTC.